The source of this T cell receptor (beta chain) is a study of blood T cell repertoires in COVID-19. Enrolled during active infection, Seattle patients were then followed longitudinally. In the original analysis: Estimated nucleated cell counts came from reference gene primer amplification. Sequenced by immunoSEQ multiplex PCR; TCRdb stores in-frame clones only, minus some. The V and J calls and clone size are taken from that table; D and trimming were inferred from the DNA. Found here are about 480,000 clones, 89% of them singletons; the top ten hold 0.8% to 0.9%. V was trimmed by 5 bases and J by 3 bases, leaving 20 bases between them. The CDR3 runs 16 residues. CDR1 LNHDA and CDR2 SQIVND come from the germline V gene (reference sequence).

The sequence was collected from a man younger than 35 with COVID-19, enrolled during active disease. The source material was peripheral blood. The chain recombines TRBV19 with TRBJ2-7; perhaps TRBD2 as D (6 bases). The CDR3 protein is CASSPSGVNGGYEQYF. The DNA of the CDR3 is TGTGCCAGTAGTCCATCTGGGGTGAACGGGGGCTACGAGCAGTACTTC.